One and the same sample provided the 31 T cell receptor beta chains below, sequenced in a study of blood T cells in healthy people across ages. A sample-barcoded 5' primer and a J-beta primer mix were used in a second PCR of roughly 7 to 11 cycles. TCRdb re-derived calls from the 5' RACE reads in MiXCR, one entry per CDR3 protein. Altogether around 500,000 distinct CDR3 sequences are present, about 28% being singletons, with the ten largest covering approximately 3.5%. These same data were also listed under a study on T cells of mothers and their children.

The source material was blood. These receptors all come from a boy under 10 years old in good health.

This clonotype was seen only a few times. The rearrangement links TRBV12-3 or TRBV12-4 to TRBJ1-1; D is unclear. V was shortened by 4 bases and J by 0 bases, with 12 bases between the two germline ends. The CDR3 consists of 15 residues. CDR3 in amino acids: CASSYIGFVNTEAFF. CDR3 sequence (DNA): TGTGCCAGCAGTTATATTGGTTTCGTGAACACTGAAGCTTTCTTT.

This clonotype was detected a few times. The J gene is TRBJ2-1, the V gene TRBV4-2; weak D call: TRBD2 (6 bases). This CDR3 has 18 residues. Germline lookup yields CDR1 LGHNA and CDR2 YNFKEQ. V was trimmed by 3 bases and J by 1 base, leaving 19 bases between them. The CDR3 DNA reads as TGTGCCAGCAGCCACGCCATGGAGGGGATTGGGTCCTACAATGAGCAGTTCTTC. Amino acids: CASSHAMEGIGSYNEQFF.

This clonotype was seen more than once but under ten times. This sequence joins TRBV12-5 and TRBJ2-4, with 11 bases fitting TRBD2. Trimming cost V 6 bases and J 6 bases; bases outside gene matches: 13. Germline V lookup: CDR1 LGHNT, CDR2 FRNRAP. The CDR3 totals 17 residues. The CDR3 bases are TGTGCTAGTGGGACCGCCGGCGGGCTAGCGGGGGGAAACATTCAGTACTTC. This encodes CASGTAGGLAGGNIQYF.

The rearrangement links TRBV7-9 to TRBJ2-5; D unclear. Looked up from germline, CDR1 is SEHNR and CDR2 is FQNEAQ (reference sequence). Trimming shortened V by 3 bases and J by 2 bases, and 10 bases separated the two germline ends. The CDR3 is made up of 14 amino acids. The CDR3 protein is CASSLIQEQETQYF. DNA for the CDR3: TGTGCCAGCAGCTTGATCCAGGAGCAAGAGACCCAGTACTTC.

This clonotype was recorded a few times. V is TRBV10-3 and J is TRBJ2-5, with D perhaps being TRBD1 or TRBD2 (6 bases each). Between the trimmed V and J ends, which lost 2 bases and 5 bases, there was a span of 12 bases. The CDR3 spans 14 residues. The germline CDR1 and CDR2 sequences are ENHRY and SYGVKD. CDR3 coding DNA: TGTGCCATCAGTGAGCGGGGGCTTGGGGAGACCCAGTACTTC. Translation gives CAISERGLGETQYF.

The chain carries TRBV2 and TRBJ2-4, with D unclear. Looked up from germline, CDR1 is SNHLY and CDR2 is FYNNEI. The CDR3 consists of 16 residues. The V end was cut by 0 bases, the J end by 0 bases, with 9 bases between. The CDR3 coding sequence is TGTGCCAGCAGTGAAGCTTGGGCTCTAGCCAAAAACATTCAGTACTTC. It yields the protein CASSEAWALAKNIQYF.

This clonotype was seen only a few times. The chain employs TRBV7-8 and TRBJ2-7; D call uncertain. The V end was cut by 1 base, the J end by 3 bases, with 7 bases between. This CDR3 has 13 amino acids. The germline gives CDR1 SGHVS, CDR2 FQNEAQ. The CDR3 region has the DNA TGTGCCAGCAGCTTAGGGAATGGCTACGAGCAGTACTTC. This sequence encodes CASSLGNGYEQYF.

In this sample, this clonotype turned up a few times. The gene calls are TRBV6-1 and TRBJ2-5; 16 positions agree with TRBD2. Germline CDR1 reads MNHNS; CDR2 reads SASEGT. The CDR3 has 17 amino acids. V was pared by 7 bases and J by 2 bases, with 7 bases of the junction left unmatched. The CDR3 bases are TGTGCCAGCAACCGGGGACTAGCGGGGGGGTTACAAGAGACCCAGTACTTC. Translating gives CASNRGLAGGLQETQYF.

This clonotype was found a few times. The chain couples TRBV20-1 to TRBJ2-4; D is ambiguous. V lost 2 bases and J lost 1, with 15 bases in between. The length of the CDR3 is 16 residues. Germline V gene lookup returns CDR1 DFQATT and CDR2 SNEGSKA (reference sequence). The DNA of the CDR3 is TGCAGTGCTAGAACGTCCAACTGGCCCGCCAAAAACATTCAGTACTTC. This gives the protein CSARTSNWPAKNIQYF.

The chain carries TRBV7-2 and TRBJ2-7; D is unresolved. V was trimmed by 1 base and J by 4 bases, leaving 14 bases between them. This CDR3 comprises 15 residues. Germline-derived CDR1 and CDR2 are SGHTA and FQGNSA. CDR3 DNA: TGTGCCAGCAGCTTAGAGTTAGGGCGCCCATACGAGCAGTACTTC. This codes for CASSLELGRPYEQYF.

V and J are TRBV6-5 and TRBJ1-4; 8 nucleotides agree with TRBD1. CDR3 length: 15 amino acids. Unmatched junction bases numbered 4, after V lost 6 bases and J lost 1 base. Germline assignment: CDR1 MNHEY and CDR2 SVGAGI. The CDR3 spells CASRDGQGTNEKLFF. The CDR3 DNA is TGTGCCAGCAGAGACGGACAGGGAACTAATGAAAAACTGTTTTTT.

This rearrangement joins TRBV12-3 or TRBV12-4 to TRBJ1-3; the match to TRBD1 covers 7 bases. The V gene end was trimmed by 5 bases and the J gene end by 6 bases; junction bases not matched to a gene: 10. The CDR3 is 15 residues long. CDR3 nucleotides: TGTGCCAGCAGTCCACAGGGGTCTATCTCAAACACCATATATTTT. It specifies CASSPQGSISNTIYF.

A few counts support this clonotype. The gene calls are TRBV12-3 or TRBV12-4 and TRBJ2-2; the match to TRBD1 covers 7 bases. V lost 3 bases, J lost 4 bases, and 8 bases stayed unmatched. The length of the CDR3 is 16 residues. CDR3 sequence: CASSFLLRDSTGELFF. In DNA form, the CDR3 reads TGTGCCAGCAGTTTCCTCCTCCGGGACAGCACCGGGGAGCTGTTTTTT.

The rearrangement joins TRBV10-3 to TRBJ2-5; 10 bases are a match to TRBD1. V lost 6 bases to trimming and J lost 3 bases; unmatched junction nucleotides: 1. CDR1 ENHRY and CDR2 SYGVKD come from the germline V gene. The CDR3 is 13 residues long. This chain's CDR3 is CAIRGTGEETQYF. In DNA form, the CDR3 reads TGTGCCATCAGGGGGACAGGGGAAGAGACCCAGTACTTC.

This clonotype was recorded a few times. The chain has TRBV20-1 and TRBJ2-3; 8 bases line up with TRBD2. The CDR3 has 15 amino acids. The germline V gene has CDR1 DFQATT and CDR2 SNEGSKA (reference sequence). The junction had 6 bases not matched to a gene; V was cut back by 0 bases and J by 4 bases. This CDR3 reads CSARDATSGSDTQYF. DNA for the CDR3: TGCAGTGCTAGAGACGCAACTAGCGGCTCAGATACGCAGTATTTT.

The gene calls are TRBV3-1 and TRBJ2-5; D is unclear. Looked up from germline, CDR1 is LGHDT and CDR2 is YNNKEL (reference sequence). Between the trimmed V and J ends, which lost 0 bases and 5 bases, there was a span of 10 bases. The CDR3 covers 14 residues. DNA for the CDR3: TGTGCCAGCAGCCAAGATCGGATGGTGGAGACCCAGTACTTC. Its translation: CASSQDRMVETQYF.

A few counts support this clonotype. CDR3 residues: CSLPTEDYGYTF. The DNA for the CDR3 is TGCAGTCTCCCAACGGAGGACTATGGCTACACCTTC. V usage is TRBV20-1 and J usage is TRBJ1-2; D is unclear. CDR3 length equals 12 residues. The germline gives CDR1 DFQATT, CDR2 SNEGSKA (reference sequence). V was trimmed by 8 bases and J by 3 bases, leaving 13 bases between them.

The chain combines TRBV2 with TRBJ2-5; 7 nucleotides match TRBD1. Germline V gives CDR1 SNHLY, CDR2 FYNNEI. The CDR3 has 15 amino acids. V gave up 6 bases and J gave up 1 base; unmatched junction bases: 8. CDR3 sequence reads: CASSGGQALQETQYF. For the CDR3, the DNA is TGTGCCAGCAGCGGCGGACAGGCCCTCCAAGAGACCCAGTACTTC.

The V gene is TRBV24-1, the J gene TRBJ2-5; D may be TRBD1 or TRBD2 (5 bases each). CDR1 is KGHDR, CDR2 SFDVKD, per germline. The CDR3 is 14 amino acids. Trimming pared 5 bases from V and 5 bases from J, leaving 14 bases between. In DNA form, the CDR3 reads TGTGCCACCAGTGCCCAGAGGGGTCCGGAGACCCAGTACTTC. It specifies CATSAQRGPETQYF.

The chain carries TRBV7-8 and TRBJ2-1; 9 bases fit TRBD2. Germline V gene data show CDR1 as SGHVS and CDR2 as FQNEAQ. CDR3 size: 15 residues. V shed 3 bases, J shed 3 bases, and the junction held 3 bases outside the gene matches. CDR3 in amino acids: CASSLGLALYNEQFF. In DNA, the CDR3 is TGTGCCAGCAGCTTGGGACTAGCCCTCTACAATGAGCAGTTCTTC.

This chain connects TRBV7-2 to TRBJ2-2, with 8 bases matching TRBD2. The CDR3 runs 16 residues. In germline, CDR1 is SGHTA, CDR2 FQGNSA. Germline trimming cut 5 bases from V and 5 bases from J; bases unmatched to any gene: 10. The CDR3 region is CASSPGSGSVTGELFF. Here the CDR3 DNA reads TGTGCCAGCAGCCCGGGGAGCGGGAGTGTTACCGGGGAGCTGTTTTTT.

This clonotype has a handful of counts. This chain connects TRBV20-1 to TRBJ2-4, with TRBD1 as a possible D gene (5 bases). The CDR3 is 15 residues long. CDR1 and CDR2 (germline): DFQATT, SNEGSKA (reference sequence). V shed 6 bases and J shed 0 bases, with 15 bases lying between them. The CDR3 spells CSAPGHSLAKNIQYF. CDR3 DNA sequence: TGCAGTGCCCCAGGACATTCGCTAGCCAAAAACATTCAGTACTTC.

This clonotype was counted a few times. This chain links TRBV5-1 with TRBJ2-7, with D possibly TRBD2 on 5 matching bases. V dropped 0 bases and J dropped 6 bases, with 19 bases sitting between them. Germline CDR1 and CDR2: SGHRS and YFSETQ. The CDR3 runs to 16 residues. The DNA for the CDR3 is TGCGCCAGCAGCTTGGGCCCGGGCAGGTCGGCGGGCGAGCAGTACTTC. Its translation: CASSLGPGRSAGEQYF.

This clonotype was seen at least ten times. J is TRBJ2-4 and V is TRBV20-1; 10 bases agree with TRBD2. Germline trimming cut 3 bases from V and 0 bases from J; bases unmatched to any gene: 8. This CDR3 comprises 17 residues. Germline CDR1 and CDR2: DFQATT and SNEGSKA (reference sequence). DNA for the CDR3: TGCAGTGCTAGGACACTAGCGGGGAAATTAGCCAAAAACATTCAGTACTTC. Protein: CSARTLAGKLAKNIQYF.

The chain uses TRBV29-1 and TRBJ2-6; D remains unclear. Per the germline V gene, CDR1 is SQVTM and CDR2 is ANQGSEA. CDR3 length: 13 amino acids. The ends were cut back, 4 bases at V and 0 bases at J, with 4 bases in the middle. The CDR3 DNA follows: TGCAGCGTTGCTAACTCTGGGGCCAACGTCCTGACTTTC. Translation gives CSVANSGANVLTF.

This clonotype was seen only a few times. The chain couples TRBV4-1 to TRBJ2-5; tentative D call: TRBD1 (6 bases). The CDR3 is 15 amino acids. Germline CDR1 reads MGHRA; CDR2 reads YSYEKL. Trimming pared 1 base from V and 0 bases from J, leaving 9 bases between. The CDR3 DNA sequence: TGCGCCAGCAGCCAAGGAACAGGGTACCAAGAGACCCAGTACTTC. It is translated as CASSQGTGYQETQYF.

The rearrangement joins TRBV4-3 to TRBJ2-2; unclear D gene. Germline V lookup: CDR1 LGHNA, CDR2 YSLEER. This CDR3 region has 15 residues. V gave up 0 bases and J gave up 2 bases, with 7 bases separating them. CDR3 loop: CASSQEGRNTGELFF. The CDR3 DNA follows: TGCGCCAGCAGCCAAGAGGGCCGCAACACCGGGGAGCTGTTTTTT.

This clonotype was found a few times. In DNA, the CDR3 is TGTGCCAGCAGCGTAGCTATGGGTCCAGCTGAGCAGTTCTTC. Residues: CASSVAMGPAEQFF. The chain couples TRBV9 to TRBJ2-5; D gene ambiguous. With the DNA end fitting TRBJ2-1 better, the J assignment may be wrong. The germline gives CDR1 SGDLS, CDR2 YYNGEE. CDR3 length: 14 residues.

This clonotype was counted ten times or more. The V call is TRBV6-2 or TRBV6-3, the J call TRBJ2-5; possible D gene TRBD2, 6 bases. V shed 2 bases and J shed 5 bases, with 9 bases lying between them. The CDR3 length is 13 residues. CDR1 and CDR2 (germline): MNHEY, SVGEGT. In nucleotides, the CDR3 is TGTGCCAGCAGTTACGGCGGGATCGAGACCCAGTACTTC. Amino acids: CASSYGGIETQYF.

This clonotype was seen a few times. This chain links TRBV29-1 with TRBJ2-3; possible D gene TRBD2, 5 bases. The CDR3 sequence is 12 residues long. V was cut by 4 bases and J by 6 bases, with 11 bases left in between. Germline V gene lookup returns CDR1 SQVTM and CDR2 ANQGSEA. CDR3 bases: TGCAGCGTTGGACGGGAAGAGGATACGCAGTATTTT. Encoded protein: CSVGREEDTQYF.

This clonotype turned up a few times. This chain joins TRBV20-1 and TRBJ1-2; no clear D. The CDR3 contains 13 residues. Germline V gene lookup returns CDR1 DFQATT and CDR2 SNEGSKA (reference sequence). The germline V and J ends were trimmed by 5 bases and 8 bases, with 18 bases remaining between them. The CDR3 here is CSAYRDPRAGYTF. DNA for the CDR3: TGCAGTGCTTACAGAGATCCAAGGGCCGGCTACACCTTC.